This T cell receptor beta chain was identified during a study of cytomegalovirus exposure and HLA in healthy donors. Study-wide points: CMV serostatus alone was available as immune exposure information.

V was clipped by 5 bases and J by 1 base, with 8 bases between them. The CDR3 covers 13 residues. Germline V gene data show CDR1 as SGHVS and CDR2 as FNYEAQ. There are a few counts of this clone. The antigen remains undetermined. Use of 60 Vbeta and 13 Jbeta primers characterized the PCR. Using immunoSEQ multiplex PCR, the repertoire was profiled, and TCRdb retains in-frame clones only, with some absent. The sample lists approximately 150,000 clones, about 85% occurring once. The donors, nominally healthy at sampling, likely had unrecorded immune exposures. The sequencing sample was made of PBMCs. The TCR sequence derives from a man between 50 and 59 years old in good health and CMV-seropositive. This chain uses TRBV7-6 with TRBJ1-1; D unclear. The CDR3 nucleotides are TGTGCCAGCAGCATACTCCCGAACACTGAAGCTTTCTTT. As protein: CASSILPNTEAFF.